This T cell receptor beta chain is from a study of blood T cell repertoires in COVID-19. Recruits, aged about 18 to 95 years, lived in 24 US areas. The study assigned cohorts using participant-reported clinical history. Sequencing was performed with immunoSEQ multiplex PCR; in TCRdb, only in-frame clones are kept and a portion is missing. The table has some 220,000 clones, about 88% seen once. This CDR3 is 12 amino acids long. Germline loops: CDR1 MNHEY, CDR2 SMNVEV (reference sequence). Trimming removed 6 bases at V and 7 bases at J, with 10 bases between. The origin of this receptor is a young woman who had recovered from COVID-19. The sample comprised PBMCs or T cells enriched from blood (not recorded which). This chain joins TRBV27 and TRBJ2-1; a weak D match, TRBD2 (5 bases). The CDR3 nucleotides are TGTGCCAGCAGCCCCCCGGGAAATGAGCAGTTCTTC. Its protein product is CASSPPGNEQFF.